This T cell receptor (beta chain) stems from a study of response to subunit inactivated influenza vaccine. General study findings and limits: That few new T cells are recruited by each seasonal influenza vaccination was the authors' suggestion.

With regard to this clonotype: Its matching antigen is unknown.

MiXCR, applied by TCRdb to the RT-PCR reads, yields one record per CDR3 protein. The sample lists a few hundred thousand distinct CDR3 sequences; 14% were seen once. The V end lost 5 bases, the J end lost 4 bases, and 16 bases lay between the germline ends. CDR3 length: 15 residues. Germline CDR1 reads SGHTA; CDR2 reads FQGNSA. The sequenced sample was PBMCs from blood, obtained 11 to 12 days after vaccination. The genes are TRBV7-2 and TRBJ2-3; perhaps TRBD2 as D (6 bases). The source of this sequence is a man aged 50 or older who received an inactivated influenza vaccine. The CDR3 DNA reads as TGTGCCAGCAGCCTCCGGGACTGGGACGCAGATACGCAGTATTTT. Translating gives CASSLRDWDADTQYF.